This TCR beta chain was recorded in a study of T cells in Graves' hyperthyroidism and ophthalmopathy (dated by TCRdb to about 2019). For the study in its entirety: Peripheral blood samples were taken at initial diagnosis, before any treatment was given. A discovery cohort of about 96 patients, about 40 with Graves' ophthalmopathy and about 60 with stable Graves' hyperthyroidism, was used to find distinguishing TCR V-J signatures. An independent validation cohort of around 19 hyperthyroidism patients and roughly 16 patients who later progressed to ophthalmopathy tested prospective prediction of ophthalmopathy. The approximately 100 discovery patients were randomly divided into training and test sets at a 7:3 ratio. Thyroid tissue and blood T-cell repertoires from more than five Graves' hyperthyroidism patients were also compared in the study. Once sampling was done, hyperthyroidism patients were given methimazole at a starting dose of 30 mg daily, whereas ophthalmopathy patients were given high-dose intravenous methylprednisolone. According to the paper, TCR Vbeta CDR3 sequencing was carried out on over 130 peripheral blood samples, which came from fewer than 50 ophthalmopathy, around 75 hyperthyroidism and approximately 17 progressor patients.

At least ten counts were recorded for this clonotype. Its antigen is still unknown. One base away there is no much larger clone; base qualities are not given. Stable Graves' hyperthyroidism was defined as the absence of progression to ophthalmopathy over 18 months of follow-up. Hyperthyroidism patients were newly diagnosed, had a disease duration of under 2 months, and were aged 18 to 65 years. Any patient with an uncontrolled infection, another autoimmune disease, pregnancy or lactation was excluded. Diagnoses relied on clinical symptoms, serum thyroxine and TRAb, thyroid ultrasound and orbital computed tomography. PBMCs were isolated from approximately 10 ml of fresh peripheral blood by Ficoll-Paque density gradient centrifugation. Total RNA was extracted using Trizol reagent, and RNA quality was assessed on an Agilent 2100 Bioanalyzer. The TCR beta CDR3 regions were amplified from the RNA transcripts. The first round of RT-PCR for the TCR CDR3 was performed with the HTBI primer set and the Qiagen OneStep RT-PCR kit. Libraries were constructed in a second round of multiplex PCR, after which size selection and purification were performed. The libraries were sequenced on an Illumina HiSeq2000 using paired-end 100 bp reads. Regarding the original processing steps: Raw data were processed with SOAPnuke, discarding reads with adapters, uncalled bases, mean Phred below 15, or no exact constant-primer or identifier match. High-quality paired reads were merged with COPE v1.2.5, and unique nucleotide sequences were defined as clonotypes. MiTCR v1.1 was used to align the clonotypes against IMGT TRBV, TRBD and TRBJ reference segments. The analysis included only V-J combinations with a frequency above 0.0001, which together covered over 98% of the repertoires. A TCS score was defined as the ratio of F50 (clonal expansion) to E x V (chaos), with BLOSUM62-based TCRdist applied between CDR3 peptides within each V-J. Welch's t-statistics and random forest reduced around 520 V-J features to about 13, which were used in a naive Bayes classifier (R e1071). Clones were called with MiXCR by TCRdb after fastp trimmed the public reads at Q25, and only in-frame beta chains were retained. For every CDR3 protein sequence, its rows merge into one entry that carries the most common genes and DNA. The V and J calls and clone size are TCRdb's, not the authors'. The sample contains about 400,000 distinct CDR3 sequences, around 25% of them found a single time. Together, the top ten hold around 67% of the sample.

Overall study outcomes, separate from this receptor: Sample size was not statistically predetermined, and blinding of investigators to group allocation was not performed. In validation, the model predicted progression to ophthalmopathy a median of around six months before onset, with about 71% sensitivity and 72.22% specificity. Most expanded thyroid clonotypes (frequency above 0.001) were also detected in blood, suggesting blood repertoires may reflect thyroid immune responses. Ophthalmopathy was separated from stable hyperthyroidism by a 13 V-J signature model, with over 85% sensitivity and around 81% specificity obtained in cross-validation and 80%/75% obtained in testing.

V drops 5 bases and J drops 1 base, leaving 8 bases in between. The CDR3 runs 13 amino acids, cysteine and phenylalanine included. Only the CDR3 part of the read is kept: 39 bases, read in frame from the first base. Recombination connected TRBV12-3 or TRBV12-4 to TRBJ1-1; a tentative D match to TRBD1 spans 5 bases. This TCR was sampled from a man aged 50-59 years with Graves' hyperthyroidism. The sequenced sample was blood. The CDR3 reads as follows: CASSHQGNTEAFF. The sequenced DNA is TGTGCCAGCAGTCACCAGGGGAACACTGAAGCTTTCTTT.